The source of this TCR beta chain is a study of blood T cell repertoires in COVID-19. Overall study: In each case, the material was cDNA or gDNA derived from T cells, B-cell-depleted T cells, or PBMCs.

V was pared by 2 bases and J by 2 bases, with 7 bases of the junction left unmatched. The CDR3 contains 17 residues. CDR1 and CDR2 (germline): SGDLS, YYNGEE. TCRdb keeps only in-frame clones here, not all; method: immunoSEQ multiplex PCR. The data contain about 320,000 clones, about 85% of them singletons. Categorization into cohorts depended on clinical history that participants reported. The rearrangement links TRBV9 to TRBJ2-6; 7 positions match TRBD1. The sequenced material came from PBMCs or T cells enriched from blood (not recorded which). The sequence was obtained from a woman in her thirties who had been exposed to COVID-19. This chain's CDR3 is CASSVDRVSPGANVLTF. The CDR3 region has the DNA TGTGCCAGCAGCGTCGACAGGGTGTCCCCTGGGGCCAACGTCCTGACTTTC.